The rows below give T cell receptor beta chains drawn from one sample of a study of blood T cell repertoires in COVID-19. Assay: immunoSEQ multiplex PCR; the TCRdb copy retains only in-frame clones and omits some. The table has 87,000 or so clones, around 90% seen once. The sample consisted of peripheral blood. These receptors were taken from a man aged 35-49 years with acute or convalescent COVID-19. CDR3s leave out the opening cysteine and the closing phenylalanine or tryptophan. D genes are given only for firm matches.

d_call: .; j_call: TRBJ2-3; cdr3_length: 9; v_call: TRBV7-2; cdr3_aa: ASGQSDTQY
d_call: .; j_call: TRBJ1-2; cdr3_length: 13; v_call: TRBV25-1; cdr3_aa: ASSDKTGLAGGYT
d_call: TRBD1; j_call: TRBJ1-2; cdr3_length: 14; v_call: TRBV6-6; cdr3_aa: ASSPTGTGGFGGYT
d_call: .; j_call: TRBJ1-1; cdr3_length: 11; v_call: TRBV29-1; cdr3_aa: SCTGGRDTEAF
d_call: .; j_call: TRBJ1-6; cdr3_length: 13; v_call: TRBV6-2/TRBV6-3; cdr3_aa: ASSYEARPGSPLH
d_call: .; j_call: TRBJ1-2; cdr3_length: 12; v_call: TRBV11-2; cdr3_aa: ASSSRVLDYGYT
d_call: .; j_call: TRBJ2-5; cdr3_length: 12; v_call: TRBV30; cdr3_aa: AWSRPPQQETQY
d_call: .; j_call: TRBJ1-5; cdr3_length: 11; v_call: TRBV6-1; cdr3_aa: ASSEAGQLPQH
d_call: TRBD2; j_call: TRBJ2-1; cdr3_length: 11; v_call: TRBV18; cdr3_aa: ASSGLAVNEQF
d_call: .; j_call: TRBJ1-6; cdr3_length: 11; v_call: TRBV11-2; cdr3_aa: ASSRVRNSPLH
d_call: .; j_call: TRBJ1-2; cdr3_length: 14; v_call: TRBV12-5; cdr3_aa: ATQRGPGRANYGYT
d_call: TRBD2; j_call: TRBJ2-1; cdr3_length: 13; v_call: TRBV3-1/TRBV3-2; cdr3_aa: ASSQDVAGVENVF
d_call: .; j_call: TRBJ1-5; cdr3_length: 13; v_call: TRBV5-6; cdr3_aa: ASSLLGETGQPQH
d_call: TRBD1; j_call: TRBJ1-1; cdr3_length: 12; v_call: TRBV28; cdr3_aa: ASSPWTGNTEAF
d_call: TRBD1; j_call: TRBJ1-2; cdr3_length: 12; v_call: TRBV19; cdr3_aa: ASSTLRDSGGYT
d_call: TRBD1; j_call: TRBJ1-2; cdr3_length: 11; v_call: TRBV12-3/TRBV12-4; cdr3_aa: ASSPLQGRGYT
d_call: TRBD2; j_call: TRBJ2-1; cdr3_length: 13; v_call: TRBV5-8; cdr3_aa: ASSWGGQGLNEQF
d_call: TRBD1; j_call: TRBJ2-7; cdr3_length: 14; v_call: TRBV7-2; cdr3_aa: ASSLAWTGFAYEQY
d_call: .; j_call: TRBJ2-7; cdr3_length: 9; v_call: TRBV14; cdr3_aa: ASSHTYEQY
d_call: .; j_call: TRBJ2-7; cdr3_length: 11; v_call: TRBV3-1/TRBV3-2; cdr3_aa: ASSHGGYYEQY
d_call: TRBD1; j_call: TRBJ1-2; cdr3_length: 13; v_call: TRBV5-1; cdr3_aa: ASAGAGDRDYGYT
d_call: TRBD1; j_call: TRBJ1-6; cdr3_length: 13; v_call: TRBV5-5; cdr3_aa: ASSSGQGDNSPLH
d_call: TRBD1; j_call: TRBJ1-3; cdr3_length: 11; v_call: TRBV29-1; cdr3_aa: SAQTGSGNTIY
d_call: .; j_call: TRBJ1-1; cdr3_length: 12; v_call: TRBV23-1; cdr3_aa: ASSQCCSPTEAF
d_call: TRBD1; j_call: TRBJ1-6; cdr3_length: 13; v_call: TRBV7-2; cdr3_aa: ASSARQGEHSPLH
d_call: .; j_call: TRBJ1-5; cdr3_length: 12; v_call: TRBV19; cdr3_aa: ASIQQGSNQPQH
d_call: .; j_call: TRBJ1-3; cdr3_length: 16; v_call: TRBV11-2; cdr3_aa: ASSLHRGFGNSGNTIY
d_call: .; j_call: TRBJ2-2; cdr3_length: 11; v_call: TRBV11-3; cdr3_aa: ASSKKSSGELF
d_call: TRBD1; j_call: TRBJ1-5; cdr3_length: 15; v_call: TRBV9; cdr3_aa: ASSVGVGQGSEQPQH
d_call: TRBD2; j_call: TRBJ2-7; cdr3_length: 11; v_call: TRBV19; cdr3_aa: ATSGRSGWEQY
d_call: TRBD1; j_call: TRBJ2-7; cdr3_length: 14; v_call: TRBV4-1; cdr3_aa: ASSQEDRAPGGEQY